This record covers a single T cell receptor (beta chain). Its target is not known. Generation of TCR beta libraries employed quantitative 5'-RACE incorporating molecular barcodes. TCRdb reanalysed the 5' RACE reads using MiXCR and keeps one entry per CDR3 protein. Of roughly 700,000 distinct CDR3 sequences in the sample, around a fifth were seen once. The data were obtained in a study of CD8 T cells in ankylosing spondylitis. Notes on the study in general: Disease-associated clonotypes exhibited CD8+ identity and were relatively infrequent in peripheral blood. Disease-linked clones reportedly concentrated significantly in matched ankylosing spondylitis synovial fluid. Blood of patients with ankylosing spondylitis appeared to be characterized by a TCR beta motif of eight highly homologous variants.

The V gene's germline CDR1 is GTSNPN and CDR2 SVGIG (reference sequence). The CDR3 runs 14 residues. V dropped 5 bases and J dropped 0 bases, with 13 bases sitting between them. Sequences were obtained from blood, either unsorted or a sorted T cell fraction (not recorded which). The TCR was taken from a male donor with ankylosing spondylitis. The V call is TRBV30, the J call TRBJ2-5; D is possibly TRBD1 or TRBD2 (6 bases each). CDR3 DNA: TGTGCCTGGTCGGGGGCTTTCTACCAAGAGACCCAGTACTTC. Encoded protein: CAWSGAFYQETQYF.